The clone carrying this TCR beta chain was seen ten or more times. From germline, CDR1 is GTSNPN and CDR2 SVGIG (reference sequence). There are 11 residues in the CDR3. Trimming left V 0 bases short and J 5 bases short, with 4 bases between. This sample was taken from a study of regulatory T cells in long-lasting Graves disease. iRepertoire HTBI primers and Arm-PCR of CDR3 regions built TCR beta libraries. MiXCR, applied by TCRdb to the multiplex PCR reads, yields one record per CDR3 protein. The sample includes about 560,000 distinct CDR3 sequences, 15% to 20% of them seen just once. Time point described: newly diagnosed GD, antithyroid drugs for less than 3 months. PBMC-derived RNA was used for the TCR library. In addition, the sample was reused for a study of T cells in Graves' hyperthyroidism and ophthalmopathy.

The input for sequencing was peripheral blood mononuclear cells (PBMCs), taken at new diagnosis, from a patient treated with antithyroid drugs. The chain uses TRBV30 and TRBJ1-1; no clear D. This receptor was identified in a man between 18 and 35 years old with Graves disease. The CDR3 sequence: CAWSVKTEAFF. CDR3 nucleotide sequence: TGTGCCTGGAGTGTAAAAACTGAAGCTTTCTTT.